This passage covers 14 T cell receptor beta chains from one sample sequenced in a study of CD4 and CD8 cells across lung adenocarcinoma regions. TCRdb processed the PCR reads anew with MiXCR; each CDR3 protein has one entry. Counted here are under 7,500 distinct CDR3 sequences, 51% occurring once; the ten biggest clones make up roughly 30%. What was sequenced was CD4+ T cells from the center of a lung tumor. These receptors were collected from a female donor with lung adenocarcinoma. The CD4 and CD8 labels of this study may be unreliable.

V and J are TRBV6-1 and TRBJ2-1; 9 bases align to TRBD2. This CDR3 spans 14 amino acids. Germline trimming cut 6 bases from V and 10 bases from J; bases unmatched to any gene: 10. Germline V gene data show CDR1 as MNHNS and CDR2 as SASEGT. The CDR3 spells CASRSYSGGQEQFF. Here the CDR3 DNA reads TGTGCCAGCAGGTCGTATAGCGGGGGCCAGGAGCAGTTCTTC.

In its sample, this clonotype was seen a few times. The J gene is TRBJ2-7, the V gene TRBV5-5; D ambiguous. CDR1 is SGHKS and CDR2 is YYEKEE in the germline V gene (reference sequence). The germline V and J ends were trimmed by 2 bases and 3 bases, with 3 bases remaining between them. This CDR3 comprises 11 residues. CDR3 sequence reads: CASSFGYEQYF. CDR3 coding DNA: TGTGCCAGCAGCTTTGGCTACGAGCAGTACTTC. Full variable domain (remainder filled in from reference TRBV5-5 and TRBJ2-7): DAGVTQSPTHLIKTRGQQVTLRCSPISGHKSVSWYQQVLGQGPQFIFQYYEKEERGRGNFPDRFSARQFPNYSSELNVNALLLGDSALYLCASSFGYEQYFGPGTRLTVT.

The chain uses TRBV4-1 and TRBJ2-5; 8 bases line up with TRBD2. The trim removed 4 bases at V and 3 bases at J, leaving 7 bases unmatched. CDR3 length: 15 amino acids. CDR1 and CDR2 from the germline V gene are MGHRA and YSYEKL. CDR3 DNA: TGCGCCAGCAGCCGAGGACTAGCAGACGAAGAGACCCAGTACTTC. Its protein is CASSRGLADEETQYF.

The J gene is TRBJ2-1, the V gene TRBV10-3, with TRBD1 identical over 7 bases. The DNA end favors TRBJ2-7, so the J call may be wrong. Germline-derived CDR1 and CDR2 are ENHRY and SYGVKD. The CDR3 has 14 residues. CDR3 residues: CAIRGQTGHSEQYF. CDR3 bases: TGTGCCATCAGGGGTCAGACAGGGCATAGCGAGCAGTACTTC.

In the case of this clonotype: Lacking the conserved final phenylalanine or tryptophan, this CDR3 likely reflects a read error. The DNA is omitted, as the CDR3 cannot be located on it reliably, and the CDR3 follows TCRdb's listing. The chain joins TRBV5-4 to TRBJ2-1; whether TRBD2, the table's D call, matches the DNA was not checked. The CDR3 sequence runs 19 residues, both termini included. CDR1 and CDR2 from the germline V gene are SGHNT and YYREEE (reference sequence). CDR3 in amino acids: CAVSQGSLSYCFLAAMPSP.

This clonotype was observed a handful of times. J is TRBJ2-3 and V is TRBV6-5; no clear D gene. V was pared by 4 bases and J by 0 bases, with 5 bases between. Germline lookup yields CDR1 MNHEY and CDR2 SVGAGI. This CDR3 has 13 residues. CDR3 residues: CASSSVSTDTQYF. Here the CDR3 DNA reads TGTGCCAGCAGTTCAGTTAGCACAGATACGCAGTATTTT.

The V gene is TRBV4-3, the J gene TRBJ2-5, with 7 positions matching TRBD2. The end of the DNA fits TRBJ2-7 better, so the J call may be wrong. From germline, CDR1 is LGHNA and CDR2 YSLEER. The CDR3 length is 15 residues. The CDR3 here is CASSQDRAGAYEQYF. The DNA of the CDR3 is TGCGCCAGCAGCCAAGATAGGGCGGGGGCCTACGAGCAGTACTTC.

This clonotype was counted ten times or more. The chain joins TRBV6-1 to TRBJ1-3; tentative D call: TRBD1 (6 bases). The V and J ends lost 0 bases and 11 bases respectively, with 8 bases between them. The CDR3 loop spans 12 amino acids. Per germline, CDR1 MNHNS and CDR2 SASEGT. The CDR3 DNA is TGTGCCAGCAGTGAAGCGGGACATTCCATATATTTT. It translates to CASSEAGHSIYF.

In regard to this clonotype: The junction departs from the called germline gene at one end, perhaps through a read error. The chain links TRBV6-1 to TRBJ2-1, with D perhaps matching TRBD1 (6 bases). The J call may be incorrect, as the DNA end agrees better with TRBJ2-3. The germline V gene encodes CDR1 MNHNS and CDR2 SASEGT. The CDR3 totals 14 residues. CDR3 DNA: TGTGCGGGCAGTGGGGGCCGGGGCAAAGATACCCAGTATTTT. Amino acids: CAGSGGRGKDTQYF.

CDR3 region: CAIPFRGGAIYNEQFF. Here the CDR3 DNA reads TGTGCCATCCCCTTCAGAGGGGGCGCAATCTACAATGAGCAGTTCTTC. The rearrangement uses TRBV6-2 or TRBV6-3 and TRBJ2-1, with 7 bases matching TRBD1. This CDR3 spans 16 amino acids. After removal of 10 bases from V and 3 bases from J, the junction contained 15 bases not matched to a gene. CDR1 is MNHEY, CDR2 SVGEGT, per germline.

This clonotype was seen more than once but under ten times. The CDR3 DNA reads as TGCGCCAGCAGTGAGTCGGGCAGAGGCGAGCAGTACTTC. Encoded protein: CASSESGRGEQYF. The V call is TRBV10-1, the J call TRBJ2-4; D not resolved. The DNA end favors TRBJ2-7, so the J call may be wrong. The CDR3 has 13 residues. CDR1 and CDR2 from the germline V gene are WNHNN and SYGVQD (reference sequence).

By frequency in the sample, this clonotype is medium-sized. The V call is TRBV6-4, the J call TRBJ1-1, with D unclear. Germline CDR1 is MRHNA and CDR2 is SNTAGT. V was pared by 4 bases and J by 0 bases, with 9 bases between. The CDR3 spans 14 residues. The CDR3 nucleotides are TGTGCCAGCAGTGCCGACGGGTTGAACACTGAAGCTTTCTTT. Its protein product is CASSADGLNTEAFF.

This clonotype rates as large. The rearrangement joins TRBV6-6 to TRBJ2-2, with D perhaps TRBD1 (5 bases). CDR3 length: 15 residues. The V gene's germline CDR1 is MNHNY and CDR2 SVGAGI (reference sequence). Trimming took off 6 bases at V and 0 bases at J, with 11 bases between the two ends. The CDR3 reads CASRRQISNTGELFF. The CDR3 DNA reads TGTGCCAGCAGGAGACAGATCTCGAACACCGGGGAGCTGTTTTTT.

Points on this clonotype: No conserved phenylalanine or tryptophan ends this CDR3, so it is likely a read error. Because the CDR3's place on the DNA is in doubt, the DNA is left out and the CDR3 is given as listed by TCRdb. V usage is TRBV15 and J usage is TRBJ2-1; the DNA was not compared with TRBD1, the D call given in the table. The CDR3 length is 15 residues, termini included. CDR1 LNHNV and CDR2 YYDKDF come from the germline V gene (reference sequence). CDR3 region: CATAPGSFSDFLPEA.